One and the same sample provided the 8 T cell receptor beta chains below, sequenced in a study of CD8+ T cells in alopecia areata (dated by TCRdb to 2016 to 2019). The library was generated by the immunoSEQ multiplex PCR assay. For TCR sequencing, RNA was extracted from every sample and reverse transcribed into cDNA to serve as template. In its TCRdb copy, this immuneACCESS table keeps in-frame sequences only and misses some clones. Where compared with another copy, unresolved V genes explain less than half of these, and the others have no known cause. For this sample there are 90,000 to 130,000 clones; around 55% appear just once. 20% of the sample lies in the top ten. The specimen sequenced was CD8+ T cells sorted from blood. The source of these receptors is a human donor in good health.

This clone was counted between two and nine times. This chain uses TRBV30 with TRBJ2-1, with D tentatively TRBD1 (6 bases). The CDR3 sequence is 16 residues long. Germline CDR1 is GTSNPN and CDR2 is SVGIG (reference sequence). Trimming took 1 base from V and 0 from J, leaving 13 bases between them. CDR3 in DNA: TGTGCCTGGAGTGCGCAGGGGATGAGCTCCTACAATGAGCAGTTCTTC. This sequence encodes CAWSAQGMSSYNEQFF. Drawing the rest from reference TRBV30 and TRBJ2-1, the complete variable domain is SQTIHQWPATLVQPVGSPLSLECTVEGTSNPNLYWYRQAAGRGLQLLFYSVGIGQISSEVPQNLSASRPQDRQFILSSKKLLLSDSGFYLCAWSAQGMSSYNEQFFGPGTRLTVL.

The V and J genes are TRBV5-6 and TRBJ2-3, with D perhaps matching TRBD2 (6 bases). Trimming stripped 6 bases from V and 1 base from J, with 18 bases between. Germline V gives CDR1 SGHDT, CDR2 YYEEEE. CDR3 length equals 16 residues. The CDR3 spells CASTLLAPLGTDTQYF. The CDR3 DNA sequence: TGTGCCAGCACCCTTCTAGCGCCCCTGGGCACAGATACGCAGTATTTT.

This clone was seen many times. CDR3 DNA: TGTGCCAGCAGCCACCGGGACACCCCCTACGAGCAGTACTTC. It is translated as CASSHRDTPYEQYF. J is TRBJ2-7 and V is TRBV7-6, with D maybe TRBD1 (6 bases). Per germline, CDR1 SGHVS and CDR2 FNYEAQ. The CDR3 runs 14 residues. V was shortened by 5 bases and J by 2 bases, with 13 bases between the two germline ends. Drawing the rest from reference TRBV7-6 and TRBJ2-7, the complete variable domain is GAGVSQSPRYKVTKRGQDVALRCDPISGHVSLYWYRQALGQGPEFLTYFNYEAQQDKSGLPNDRFSAERPEGSISTLTIQRTEQRDSAMYRCASSHRDTPYEQYFGPGTRLTVT.

This clone was observed once. The chain recombines TRBV29-1 with TRBJ1-2, with 8 bases identical to TRBD1. The CDR3 loop spans 14 amino acids. Germline CDR1 and CDR2: SQVTM and ANQGSEA. The V and J ends lost 2 bases and 4 bases, in that order; junction bases with no gene match: 6. CDR3 nucleotide sequence: TGCAGCGTTGAAATGGGACAGGTTAGCTATGGCTACACCTTC. It encodes CSVEMGQVSYGYTF.

This chain uses TRBV6-5 with TRBJ2-2; D gene uncertain. The CDR3 contains 14 residues. V lost 6 bases and J lost 4, with 12 bases in between. Per the germline V gene, CDR1 is MNHEY and CDR2 is SVGAGI. The CDR3 sequence is CASSYGWGTGELFF. As DNA, the CDR3 is TGTGCCAGCAGCTACGGTTGGGGCACCGGGGAGCTGTTTTTT.

J is TRBJ2-2 and V is TRBV7-6; 7 bases fit TRBD1. Germline CDR1 SGHVS, CDR2 FNYEAQ. Trimming removed 4 bases from V and 6 bases from J; junction bases left unmatched: 14. This CDR3 region has 17 residues. The CDR3 loop is CASSSHPTGMGAGELFF. The CDR3 coding sequence is TGTGCCAGCAGCTCCCACCCGACAGGGATGGGGGCCGGGGAGCTGTTTTTT. Looking up the rest from reference TRBV7-6 and TRBJ2-2 gives the full variable domain: GAGVSQSPRYKVTKRGQDVALRCDPISGHVSLYWYRQALGQGPEFLTYFNYEAQQDKSGLPNDRFSAERPEGSISTLTIQRTEQRDSAMYRCASSSHPTGMGAGELFFGEGSRLTVL.

This clone is a singleton in its sample. The gene calls are TRBV2 and TRBJ2-1; a weak D match, TRBD1 (6 bases). The CDR3 is 15 amino acids. Trimming shortened V by 7 bases and J by 4 bases, and 17 bases separated the two germline ends. Germline assignment: CDR1 SNHLY and CDR2 FYNNEI. In nucleotides, the CDR3 is TGTGCCAGCACCCAAGGGGGTTCCTCTTACAATGAGCAGTTCTTC. It is translated as CASTQGGSSYNEQFF.

Points on this clone: Only one base separates this from a far larger clonotype, so it likely reflects a read error. This same CDR3 is encoded by further DNA sequences in the sample. J is TRBJ1-4 and V is TRBV5-4; no reliable D call. Germline lookup yields CDR1 SGHNT and CDR2 YYREEE (reference sequence). The CDR3 is 14 amino acids. The V end was cut by 0 bases, the J end by 0 bases, with 3 bases between. CDR3 nucleotide sequence: TGTGCCAGCAGCTTGGTCGCAACTAATGAAAAACTGTTTTTT. It specifies CASSLVATNEKLFF.